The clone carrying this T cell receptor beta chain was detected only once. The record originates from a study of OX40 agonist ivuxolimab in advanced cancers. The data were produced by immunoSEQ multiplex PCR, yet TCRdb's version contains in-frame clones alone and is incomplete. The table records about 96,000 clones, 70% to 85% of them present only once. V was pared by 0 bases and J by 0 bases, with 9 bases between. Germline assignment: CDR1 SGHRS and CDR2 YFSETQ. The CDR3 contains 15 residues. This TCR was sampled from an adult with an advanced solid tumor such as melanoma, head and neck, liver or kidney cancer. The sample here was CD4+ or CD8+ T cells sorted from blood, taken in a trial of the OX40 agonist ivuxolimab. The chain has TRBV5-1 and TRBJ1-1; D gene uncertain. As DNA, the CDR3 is TGCGCCAGCAGCTTGGAGGTGATGGTGAACACTGAAGCTTTCTTT. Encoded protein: CASSLEVMVNTEAFF.